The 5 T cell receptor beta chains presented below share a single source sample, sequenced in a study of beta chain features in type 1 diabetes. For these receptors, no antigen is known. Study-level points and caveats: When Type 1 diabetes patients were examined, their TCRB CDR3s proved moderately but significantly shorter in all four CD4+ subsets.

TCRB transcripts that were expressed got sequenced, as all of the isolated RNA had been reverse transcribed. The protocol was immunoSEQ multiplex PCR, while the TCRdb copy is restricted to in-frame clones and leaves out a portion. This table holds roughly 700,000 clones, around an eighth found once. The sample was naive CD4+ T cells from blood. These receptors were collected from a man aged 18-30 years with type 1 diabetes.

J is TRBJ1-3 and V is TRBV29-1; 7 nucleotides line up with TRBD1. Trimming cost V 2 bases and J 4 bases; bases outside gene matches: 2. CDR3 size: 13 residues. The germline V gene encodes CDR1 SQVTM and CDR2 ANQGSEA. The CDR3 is CSVEKGAGNTIYF. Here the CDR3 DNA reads TGCAGCGTTGAAAAGGGGGCGGGAAACACCATATATTTT.

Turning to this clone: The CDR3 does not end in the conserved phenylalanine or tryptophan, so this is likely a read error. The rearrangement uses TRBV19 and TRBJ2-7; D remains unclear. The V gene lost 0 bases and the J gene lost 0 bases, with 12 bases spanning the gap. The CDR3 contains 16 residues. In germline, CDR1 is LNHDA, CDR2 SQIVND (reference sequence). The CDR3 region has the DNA TGTGCCAGTAGTATAGAGGGCAGCGCGAGCTCCTACGAGCAGTACTCC. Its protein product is CASSIEGSASSYEQYS.

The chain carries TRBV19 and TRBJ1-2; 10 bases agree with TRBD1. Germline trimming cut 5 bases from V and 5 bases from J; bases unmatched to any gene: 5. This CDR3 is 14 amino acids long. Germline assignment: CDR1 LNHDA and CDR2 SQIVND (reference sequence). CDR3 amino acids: CASSAGTGEYGYTF. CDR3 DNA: TGTGCCAGTAGTGCCGGGACAGGGGAATATGGCTACACCTTC.

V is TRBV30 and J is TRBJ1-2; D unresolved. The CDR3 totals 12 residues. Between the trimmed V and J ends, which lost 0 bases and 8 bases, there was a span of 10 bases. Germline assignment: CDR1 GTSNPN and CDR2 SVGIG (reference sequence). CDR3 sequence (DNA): TGTGCCTGGAGTGTAGGAGATCCCGGCTACACCTTC. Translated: CAWSVGDPGYTF.

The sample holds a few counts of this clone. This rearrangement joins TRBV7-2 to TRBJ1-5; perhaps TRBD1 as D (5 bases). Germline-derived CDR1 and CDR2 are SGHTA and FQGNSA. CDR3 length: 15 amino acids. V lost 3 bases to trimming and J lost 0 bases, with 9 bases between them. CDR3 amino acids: CASSFGTDSNQPQHF. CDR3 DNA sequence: TGTGCCAGCAGCTTCGGGACGGATAGCAATCAGCCCCAGCATTTT.